This passage covers 27 T cell receptor beta chains from one sample sequenced in a study of cytomegalovirus exposure and HLA in healthy donors. The PCR used 60 Vbeta and 13 Jbeta primers. The protocol was immunoSEQ multiplex PCR, while the TCRdb copy is restricted to in-frame clones and leaves out a portion. This table lists tens of thousands of clones. Sequencing was performed on PBMCs. These receptors came from a woman aged 60 to 75 in good health and CMV-seronegative.

The rearrangement joins TRBV6-5 to TRBJ2-5; D call uncertain. The CDR3 is 15 amino acids. In germline, CDR1 is MNHEY, CDR2 SVGAGI. Trimming cost V 0 bases and J 0 bases, with 8 bases left between them. CDR3 nucleotides: TGTGCCAGCAGTTACTCCCCGAACTACCAAGAGACCCAGTACTTC. This codes for CASSYSPNYQETQYF.

The rearrangement joins TRBV28 to TRBJ2-5; a weak D match, TRBD1 (6 bases). V shed 6 bases and J shed 5 bases, with 13 bases lying between them. The CDR3 loop spans 13 amino acids. Germline lookup yields CDR1 MDHEN and CDR2 SYDVKM. CDR3 sequence reads: CASRVGGAETQYF. DNA for the CDR3: TGTGCCAGCAGGGTTGGGGGCGCCGAGACCCAGTACTTC.

The chain recombines TRBV5-1 with TRBJ2-7; D is possibly TRBD2 (6 bases). The length of the CDR3 is 17 residues. The ends were cut back, 2 bases at V and 1 base at J, with 19 bases in the middle. Per the germline V gene, CDR1 is SGHRS and CDR2 is YFSETQ. For the CDR3, the DNA is TGCGCCAGCAGCTTAAATCCCCCCGACGGGGGTTCCTACGAGCAGTACTTC. Translated, it gives CASSLNPPDGGSYEQYF.

The genes are TRBV21-1 and TRBJ1-1; the D call in the table, TRBD1, was not verified against the DNA. TRBV21-1 is listed as a pseudogene. The CDR3 has 15 residues. The CDR3 nucleotides are TGTGCCAGCAGCAAAGGACACAGGGTTTGGACTGAAGCTTTCTTT. Protein product: CASSKGHRVWTEAFF.

The rearrangement joins TRBV11-1 to TRBJ2-1; 7 bases line up with TRBD2. CDR3 length equals 14 residues. The junction had 5 bases not matched to a gene; V was cut back by 1 base and J by 8 bases. Germline assignment: CDR1 SGHAT and CDR2 FQDESV (reference sequence). CDR3 sequence: CASSLDGGSYEQFF. The DNA for the CDR3 is TGTGCCAGCAGCTTAGATGGCGGGAGTTATGAGCAGTTCTTC.

The chain couples TRBV4-1 to TRBJ2-7, with D possibly matching TRBD1 (5 bases). Germline assignment: CDR1 MGHRA and CDR2 YSYEKL. V gave up 5 bases and J gave up 6 bases, with 20 bases separating them. CDR3 length: 15 amino acids. The DNA for the CDR3 is TGCGCCAGCAGCTTAGTACCGGTCGAAGGGGCCGAGCAGTACTTC. Residues: CASSLVPVEGAEQYF.

The chain employs TRBV5-1 and TRBJ1-1; 8 bases fit TRBD1. V shed 2 bases, J shed 2 bases, and the junction held 5 bases outside the gene matches. Per the germline V gene, CDR1 is SGHRS and CDR2 is YFSETQ. CDR3 length equals 15 residues. CDR3 in amino acids: CASSFDGQGNTEAFF. Here the CDR3 DNA reads TGCGCCAGCAGCTTCGACGGACAGGGCAACACTGAAGCTTTCTTT.

This chain connects TRBV27 to TRBJ2-5; 8 bases agree with TRBD2. Germline CDR1 reads MNHEY; CDR2 reads SMNVEV (reference sequence). V lost 4 bases, J lost 2 bases, and 6 bases stayed unmatched. The CDR3 is made up of 15 amino acids. The CDR3 nucleotides read TGTGCCAGCAGTTCCGGTAGCGGGGCTCAAGAGACCCAGTACTTC. Amino acid sequence: CASSSGSGAQETQYF.

The chain is built from TRBV28 and TRBJ2-3, with 7 bases that match TRBD2. This CDR3 is 16 amino acids long. Per the germline V gene, CDR1 is MDHEN and CDR2 is SYDVKM. With V trimmed by 1 base and J by 1 base, 5 bases remained unmatched. The CDR3 DNA reads TGTGCCAGCAGTTTATCCGGGAGGTTTGGCACAGATACGCAGTATTTT. Protein product: CASSLSGRFGTDTQYF.

The genes are TRBV11-3 and TRBJ2-1; 12 nucleotides agree with TRBD2. Trimming cost V 9 bases and J 7 bases; bases outside gene matches: 4. This CDR3 is 13 amino acids long. Germline V CDR1 and CDR2: SGHNT, YENEEA. The CDR3 region is CASSTSGRNEQFF. The CDR3 DNA follows: TGTGCCAGTTCAACTAGCGGGAGGAATGAGCAGTTCTTC.

V is TRBV6-4 and J is TRBJ2-1; unclear D gene. Germline values: CDR1 MRHNA, CDR2 SNTAGT. The CDR3 totals 13 residues. CDR3 residues: CLRFHPAYNEQFF. The CDR3 bases are TGTCTACGTTTCCATCCGGCCTACAATGAGCAGTTCTTC.

DNA of the CDR3: TGTGCCAGCAGCGTAGAAGGCGGGCCCTCCTACAATGAGCAGTTCTTC. Translating it yields CASSVEGGPSYNEQFF. V and J are TRBV9 and TRBJ2-1, with a possible D match to TRBD2 (5 bases). The CDR3 is made up of 16 amino acids. V was shortened by 0 bases and J by 0 bases, with 10 bases between the two germline ends. CDR1 and CDR2 from the germline V gene are SGDLS and YYNGEE.

The rearrangement links TRBV7-9 to TRBJ1-4, with 9 bases fitting TRBD1. The V segment lost 3 bases and the J segment 7 bases; nucleotides outside the gene matches: 6. CDR1 is SEHNR, CDR2 FQNEAQ, per germline (reference sequence). The length of the CDR3 is 15 residues. CDR3 residues: CASSLEQGAREKLFF. The CDR3, as DNA: TGTGCCAGCAGCTTGGAACAGGGGGCACGTGAAAAACTGTTTTTT.

This rearrangement joins TRBV5-1 to TRBJ2-2, with TRBD2 identical over 13 bases. The junction had 8 bases not matched to a gene; V was cut back by 4 bases and J by 5 bases. CDR1 SGHRS and CDR2 YFSETQ come from the germline V gene. The CDR3 length is 17 residues. The CDR3 sequence: CASSAQLAGGSTGELFF. CDR3 DNA sequence: TGCGCCAGCAGCGCCCAACTAGCGGGAGGGAGTACCGGGGAGCTGTTTTTT.

This chain uses TRBV5-1 with TRBJ1-2; D gene unclear. The germline V gene has CDR1 SGHRS and CDR2 YFSETQ. The CDR3 is 13 residues long. The germline V and J ends were trimmed by 2 bases and 4 bases, with 9 bases remaining between them. The CDR3 protein is CASSFEGSYGYTF. CDR3 DNA sequence: TGCGCCAGCAGCTTCGAGGGTAGCTATGGCTACACCTTC.

J is TRBJ1-4 and V is TRBV28; D is possibly TRBD1 (6 bases). CDR3 length: 14 amino acids. Germline CDR1 and CDR2: MDHEN and SYDVKM. The V end was cut by 8 bases, the J end by 7 bases, with 17 bases between. The CDR3 here is CASSNSDSPEKLFF. The DNA of the CDR3 is TGTGCCAGCTCGAACTCGGACAGTCCTGAAAAACTGTTTTTT.

This chain joins TRBV9 and TRBJ2-5; weak D call: TRBD1 (6 bases). The CDR3 is 14 amino acids. V lost 4 bases, J lost 2 bases, and 12 bases lay in between. Germline-derived CDR1 and CDR2 are SGDLS and YYNGEE. CDR3 sequence: CASSPRTEQETQYF. CDR3 in DNA: TGTGCCAGCAGCCCCAGGACAGAGCAAGAGACCCAGTACTTC.

The rearrangement uses TRBV18 and TRBJ2-7; 11 bases agree with TRBD2. The CDR3 covers 15 residues. The V gene end was trimmed by 3 bases and the J gene end by 5 bases; junction bases not matched to a gene: 6. Germline V gene lookup returns CDR1 KGHSH and CDR2 LQKENI. The CDR3 DNA follows: TGTGCCAGCTCACCTACTAGCGGGAGCTGGAACGAGCAGTACTTC. This sequence encodes CASSPTSGSWNEQYF.

This rearrangement joins TRBV7-9 to TRBJ1-3; D remains unclear. This CDR3 is 15 amino acids long. Germline V lookup: CDR1 SEHNR, CDR2 FQNEAQ (reference sequence). V gave up 1 base and J gave up 0 bases, with 7 bases separating them. The CDR3, as DNA: TGTGCCAGCAGCTTAGTCAGAGGCTCTGGAAACACCATATATTTT. It codes for CASSLVRGSGNTIYF.

The chain employs TRBV19 and TRBJ2-1; unclear D gene. This CDR3 is 14 amino acids long. The germline V gene encodes CDR1 LNHDA and CDR2 SQIVND (reference sequence). V was cut by 7 bases and J by 6 bases, with 16 bases left in between. The CDR3 DNA follows: TGTGCCAGTATGGTGACCCAGCGAGCCAATGAGCAGTTCTTC. It codes for CASMVTQRANEQFF.

The chain is built from TRBV4-2 and TRBJ2-7; 8 bases line up with TRBD1. The trim removed 4 bases at V and 7 bases at J, leaving 12 bases unmatched. The length of the CDR3 is 15 residues. The V gene's germline CDR1 is LGHNA and CDR2 YNFKEQ. The CDR3 sequence: CASSLQGTGGGEQYF. The DNA for the CDR3 is TGTGCCAGCAGCCTCCAAGGCACAGGGGGAGGTGAGCAGTACTTC.

J is TRBJ2-7 and V is TRBV10-3; the D gene is possibly TRBD2 (5 bases). This CDR3 region has 14 residues. The germline CDR1 and CDR2 sequences are ENHRY and SYGVKD. Trimming cost V 1 base and J 2 bases, with 9 bases left between them. The chain's CDR3 is CAISEYSGPYEQYF. CDR3 DNA: TGTGCCATCAGTGAGTACAGCGGTCCCTACGAGCAGTACTTC.

The chain carries TRBV19 and TRBJ2-2; D remains ambiguous. CDR1 is LNHDA, CDR2 SQIVND, per germline (reference sequence). The CDR3 runs 15 residues. V shed 3 bases and J shed 2 bases, with 10 bases lying between them. In DNA, the CDR3 is TGTGCCAGTAGTATGACATCTTTAAACACCGGGGAGCTGTTTTTT. Translation gives CASSMTSLNTGELFF.

The genes are TRBV5-1 and TRBJ1-1; 8 nucleotides agree with TRBD1. CDR1 is SGHRS, CDR2 YFSETQ, per germline. Germline trimming cut 6 bases from V and 3 bases from J; bases unmatched to any gene: 4. The CDR3 spans 13 residues. The CDR3 nucleotides are TGCGCCAGCAAACTGGACAGGGACACTGAAGCTTTCTTT. It is translated as CASKLDRDTEAFF.

This chain connects TRBV7-9 to TRBJ1-5, with 10 bases lining up with TRBD1. Germline lookup yields CDR1 SEHNR and CDR2 FQNEAQ (reference sequence). After removal of 5 bases from V and 6 bases from J, the junction contained 7 bases not matched to a gene. The CDR3 runs to 15 residues. The CDR3 reads CASSGGQGGIQPQHF. As DNA, the CDR3 is TGTGCCAGCAGCGGCGGACAGGGGGGTATTCAGCCCCAGCATTTT.

The chain recombines TRBV19 with TRBJ1-2, with D maybe TRBD1 (6 bases). The CDR3 consists of 16 residues. Trimming stripped 7 bases from V and 2 bases from J, with 20 bases between. Per germline, CDR1 LNHDA and CDR2 SQIVND (reference sequence). CDR3 bases: TGTGCCAGTATTGATTCCCCGGGACACCCGAACTATGGCTACACCTTC. It yields the protein CASIDSPGHPNYGYTF.

The chain joins TRBV28 to TRBJ1-2; D is uncertain. The CDR3 runs 11 residues. CDR1 MDHEN and CDR2 SYDVKM come from the germline V gene. V shed 6 bases and J shed 2 bases, with 4 bases lying between them. The CDR3 reads CASSENYGYTF. The CDR3 DNA reads TGTGCCAGCAGCGAGAACTATGGCTACACCTTC.